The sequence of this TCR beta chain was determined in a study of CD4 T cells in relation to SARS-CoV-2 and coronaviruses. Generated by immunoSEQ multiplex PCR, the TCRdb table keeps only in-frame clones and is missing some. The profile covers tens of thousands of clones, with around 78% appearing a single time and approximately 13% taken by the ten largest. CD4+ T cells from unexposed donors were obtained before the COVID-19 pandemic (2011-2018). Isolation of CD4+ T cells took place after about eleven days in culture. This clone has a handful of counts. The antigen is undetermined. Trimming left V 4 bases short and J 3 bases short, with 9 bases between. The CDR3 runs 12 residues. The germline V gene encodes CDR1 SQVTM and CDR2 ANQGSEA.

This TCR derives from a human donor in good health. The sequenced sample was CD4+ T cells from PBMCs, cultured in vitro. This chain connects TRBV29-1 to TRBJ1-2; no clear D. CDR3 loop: CSVGSGDYGYTF. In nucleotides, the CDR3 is TGCAGCGTTGGGTCAGGAGACTATGGCTACACCTTC.